This is a list of T cell receptor beta chains from one sample in a study of cytomegalovirus exposure and HLA in healthy donors. The method was immunoSEQ multiplex PCR; TCRdb's version includes in-frame clones alone and lacks a portion of them. This sample carries around 130,000 clones, 75% to 85% of them seen once, and the ten largest clones take 0.95% to 1.5%. Sample: PBMCs. Source of these receptors: a girl aged 2 to 9 in good health and CMV-seronegative. The CDR3 runs from the conserved cysteine through the conserved F or W. The D gene is left open where the match is weak. Expanded clones get a size class; other rows say once, few or many, or leave the size out.

d_call: .
clone_size: .
j_call: TRBJ1-1
v_call: TRBV27
cdr3_aa: CASSLGGRNTEAFF
cdr3_nt: TGTGCCAGCAGTTTGGGGGGGCGAAACACTGAAGCTTTCTTT

d_call: TRBD2
clone_size: .
j_call: TRBJ2-3
v_call: TRBV7-2
cdr3_aa: CASSQSSGRVADTQYF
cdr3_nt: TGTGCCAGCAGCCAAAGCAGCGGGAGGGTGGCAGATACGCAGTATTTT

d_call: .
clone_size: .
j_call: TRBJ2-5
v_call: TRBV30
cdr3_aa: CAWSVGRAVVETQYF
cdr3_nt: TGTGCCTGGAGTGTAGGCAGGGCGGTCGTGGAGACCCAGTACTTC

d_call: .
clone_size: few
j_call: TRBJ1-2
v_call: TRBV28
cdr3_aa: CALRGKNYGYTF
cdr3_nt: TGTGCACTTAGAGGGAAAAACTATGGCTACACCTTC

d_call: TRBD1
clone_size: .
j_call: TRBJ2-7
v_call: TRBV15
cdr3_aa: CATSRIRGGDEQYF
cdr3_nt: TGTGCCACCAGCAGAATCCGAGGGGGCGACGAGCAGTACTTC

d_call: .
clone_size: .
j_call: TRBJ1-3
v_call: TRBV28
cdr3_aa: CASSWFRAIRGNTIYF
cdr3_nt: TGTGCCAGCAGTTGGTTCAGGGCCATTCGAGGAAACACCATATATTTT

d_call: TRBD1
clone_size: .
j_call: TRBJ1-1
v_call: TRBV27
cdr3_aa: CASRIQGETVNTEAFF
cdr3_nt: TGTGCCAGCAGAATACAGGGGGAGACAGTTAACACTGAAGCTTTCTTT

d_call: .
clone_size: once
j_call: TRBJ1-1
v_call: TRBV7-3
cdr3_aa: CASSLTAGIQAFF
cdr3_nt: TGTGCCAGCAGCTTAACGGCGGGCATTCAAGCTTTCTTT

d_call: .
clone_size: .
j_call: TRBJ2-7
v_call: TRBV5-5
cdr3_aa: CASSLGYTSSDEQYF
cdr3_nt: TGTGCCAGCAGCTTGGGTTACACCTCGTCTGACGAGCAGTACTTC

d_call: TRBD1
clone_size: .
j_call: TRBJ1-1
v_call: TRBV27
cdr3_aa: CASRPHRTGLNTEAFF
cdr3_nt: TGTGCCAGCAGACCTCATCGGACAGGGCTGAACACTGAAGCTTTCTTT

d_call: TRBD2
clone_size: .
j_call: TRBJ2-7
v_call: TRBV27
cdr3_aa: CASSLRRLAGASSYEQYF
cdr3_nt: TGTGCCAGCAGTCTAAGGCGGCTAGCGGGAGCCTCCTCCTACGAGCAGTACTTC

d_call: .
clone_size: .
j_call: TRBJ2-2
v_call: TRBV30
cdr3_aa: CAWSVIAEETGELFF
cdr3_nt: TGTGCCTGGAGTGTAATAGCCGAGGAAACCGGGGAGCTGTTTTTT

d_call: .
clone_size: once
j_call: TRBJ2-1
v_call: TRBV5-6
cdr3_aa: CASSLVLVAYNEQFF
cdr3_nt: TGTGCCAGCAGCCTCGTGTTAGTGGCCTACAATGAGCAGTTCTTC

d_call: .
clone_size: few
j_call: TRBJ2-3
v_call: TRBV4-3
cdr3_aa: CASSQAADFTDTQYF
cdr3_nt: TGCGCCAGCAGCCAAGCAGCGGATTTCACAGATACGCAGTATTTT

d_call: .
clone_size: .
j_call: TRBJ2-3
v_call: TRBV5-1
cdr3_aa: CASSLAPGATDTQYF
cdr3_nt: TGCGCCAGCAGCTTGGCCCCGGGAGCCACAGATACGCAGTATTTT

d_call: .
clone_size: .
j_call: TRBJ1-1
v_call: TRBV4-1
cdr3_aa: CASSQEEGEWGGTEAFF
cdr3_nt: TGCGCCAGCAGCCAAGAGGAGGGGGAGTGGGGGGGTACTGAAGCTTTCTTT

d_call: TRBD1
clone_size: .
j_call: TRBJ1-2
v_call: TRBV27
cdr3_aa: CASSLGTGGYYGYTF
cdr3_nt: TGTGCCAGCAGTTTGGGGACAGGGGGTTACTATGGCTACACCTTC